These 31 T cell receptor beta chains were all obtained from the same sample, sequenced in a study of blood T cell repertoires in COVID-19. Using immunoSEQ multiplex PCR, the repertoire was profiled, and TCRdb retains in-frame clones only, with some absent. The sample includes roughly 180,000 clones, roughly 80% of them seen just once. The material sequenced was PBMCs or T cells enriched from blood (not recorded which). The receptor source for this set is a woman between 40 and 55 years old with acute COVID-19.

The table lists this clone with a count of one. Here the CDR3 reads CASSPLLGSTSTDTQYF. The CDR3 bases are TGTGCCAGCAGCCCTCTTTTGGGCTCCACTAGCACAGATACGCAGTATTTT. J is TRBJ2-3 and V is TRBV7-9; D unclear. The germline CDR1 and CDR2 sequences are SEHNR and FQNEAQ (reference sequence). Trimming took off 5 bases at V and 0 bases at J, with 18 bases between the two ends. The CDR3 spans 17 residues.

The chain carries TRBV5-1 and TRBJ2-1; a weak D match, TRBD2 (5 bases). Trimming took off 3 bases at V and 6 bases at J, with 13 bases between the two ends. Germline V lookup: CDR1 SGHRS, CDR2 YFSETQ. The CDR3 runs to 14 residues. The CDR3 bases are TGCGCCAGCAGCTCCTGGGCTAGCAGCAATGAGCAGTTCTTC. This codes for CASSSWASSNEQFF.

CDR3 protein: CASSLRTSGRMNTGELFF. Here the CDR3 DNA reads TGCGCCAGCAGCTTGAGGACTAGCGGGAGAATGAACACCGGGGAGCTGTTTTTT. This sequence joins TRBV5-1 and TRBJ2-2, with 13 bases fitting TRBD2. The germline gives CDR1 SGHRS, CDR2 YFSETQ. V gave up 1 base and J gave up 1 base; unmatched junction bases: 4. The CDR3 extends over 18 amino acids. Filled out from reference TRBV5-1 and TRBJ2-2, the complete variable domain reads KAGVTQTPRYLIKTRGQQVTLSCSPISGHRSVSWYQQTPGQGLQFLFEYFSETQRNKGNFPGRFSGRQFSNSRSEMNVSTLELGDSALYLCASSLRTSGRMNTGELFFGEGSRLTVL.

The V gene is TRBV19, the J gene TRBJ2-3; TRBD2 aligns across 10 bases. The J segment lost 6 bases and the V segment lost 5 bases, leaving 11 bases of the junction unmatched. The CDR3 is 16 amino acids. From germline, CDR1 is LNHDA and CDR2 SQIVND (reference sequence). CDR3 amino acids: CASSLGLAEVGDTQYF. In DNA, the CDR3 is TGTGCCAGTAGTCTCGGACTAGCGGAGGTCGGGGATACGCAGTATTTT. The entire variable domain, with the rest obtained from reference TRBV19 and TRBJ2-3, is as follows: DGGITQSPKYLFRKEGQNVTLSCEQNLNHDAMYWYRQDPGQGLRLIYYSQIVNDFQKGDIAEGYSVSREKKESFPLTVTSAQKNPTAFYLCASSLGLAEVGDTQYFGPGTRLTVL.

CDR3 DNA: TGCGCCAGCAGCTTGGGGGCCACCCAAAGCAGGTTCTTC. It encodes CASSLGATQSRFF. The V and J genes are TRBV5-1 and TRBJ2-1, with D unresolved. The CDR3 covers 13 residues. Trimming removed 0 bases at V and 15 bases at J, with 16 bases between. Germline loops: CDR1 SGHRS, CDR2 YFSETQ.

The CDR3 here is CASSLDRLGVIRQFF. Here the CDR3 DNA reads TGTGCCAGCAGCTTAGATCGGTTGGGCGTCATTCGACAGTTCTTC. This rearrangement joins TRBV11-2 to TRBJ2-1; D remains unclear. Trimming shortened V by 0 bases and J by 13 bases, and 19 bases separated the two germline ends. CDR3 size: 15 residues. Germline V lookup: CDR1 SGHAT, CDR2 FQNNGV. Supplemented by reference TRBV11-2 and TRBJ2-1, the full variable domain reads EAGVAQSPRYKIIEKRQSVAFWCNPISGHATLYWYQQILGQGPKLLIQFQNNGVVDDSQLPKDRFSAERLKGVDSTLKIQPAKLEDSAVYLCASSLDRLGVIRQFFGPGTRLTVL.

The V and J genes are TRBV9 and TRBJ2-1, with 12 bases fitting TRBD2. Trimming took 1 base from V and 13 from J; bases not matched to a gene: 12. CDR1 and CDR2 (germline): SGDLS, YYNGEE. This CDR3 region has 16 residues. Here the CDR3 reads CASSVNTLAGGGTQFF. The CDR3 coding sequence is TGTGCCAGCAGCGTAAATACGCTAGCGGGAGGGGGTACCCAGTTCTTC. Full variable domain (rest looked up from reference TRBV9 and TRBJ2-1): DSGVTQTPKHLITATGQRVTLRCSPRSGDLSVYWYQQSLDQGLQFLIQYYNGEERAKGNILERFSAQQFPDLHSELNLSSLELGDSALYFCASSVNTLAGGGTQFFGPGTRLTVL.

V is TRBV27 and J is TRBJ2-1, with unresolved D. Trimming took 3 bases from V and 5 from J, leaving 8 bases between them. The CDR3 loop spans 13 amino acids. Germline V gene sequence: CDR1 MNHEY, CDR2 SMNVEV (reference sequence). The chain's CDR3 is CASSLQRHNEQFF. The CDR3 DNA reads TGTGCCAGCAGTTTGCAGCGCCACAATGAGCAGTTCTTC.

The CDR3 reads CASSPWTDSNTEAFF. Here the CDR3 DNA reads TGTGCCAGCTCACCCTGGACAGATTCGAACACTGAAGCTTTCTTT. The rearrangement uses TRBV18 and TRBJ1-1; D possibly corresponds to TRBD1 (6 bases). The CDR3 length is 15 residues. Looked up from germline, CDR1 is KGHSH and CDR2 is LQKENI. V gave up 3 bases and J gave up 1 base, with 12 bases separating them.

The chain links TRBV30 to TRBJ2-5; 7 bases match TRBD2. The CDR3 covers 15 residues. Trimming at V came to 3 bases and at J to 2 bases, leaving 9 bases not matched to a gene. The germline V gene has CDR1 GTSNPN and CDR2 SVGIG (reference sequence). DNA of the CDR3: TGTGCCTGGAGGATACCCGGGACTATACAAGAGACCCAGTACTTC. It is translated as CAWRIPGTIQETQYF.

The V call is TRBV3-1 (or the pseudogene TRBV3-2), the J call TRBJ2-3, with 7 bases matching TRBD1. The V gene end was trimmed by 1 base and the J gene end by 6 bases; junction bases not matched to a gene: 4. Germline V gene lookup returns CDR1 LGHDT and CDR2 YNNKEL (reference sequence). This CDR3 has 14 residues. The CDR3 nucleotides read TGTGCCAGCAGCCAAGCAGGGGGAACCGATACGCAGTATTTT. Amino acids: CASSQAGGTDTQYF.

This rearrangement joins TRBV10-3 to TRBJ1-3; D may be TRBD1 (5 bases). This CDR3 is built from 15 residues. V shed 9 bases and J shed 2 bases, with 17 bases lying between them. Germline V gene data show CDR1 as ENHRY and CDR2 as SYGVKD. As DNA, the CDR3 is TGTGCCATGGCTGGGGGGGGGAGTCCTGGAAACACCATATATTTT. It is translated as CAMAGGGSPGNTIYF.

CDR3 sequence reads: CASSSQGQGYGYTF. The CDR3 nucleotides are TGTGCCAGTAGTTCACAGGGACAGGGCTATGGCTACACCTTC. This chain connects TRBV19 to TRBJ1-2; 9 nucleotides line up with TRBD1. The CDR3 spans 14 residues. CDR1 LNHDA and CDR2 SQIVND come from the germline V gene (reference sequence). Trimming cost V 5 bases and J 4 bases; bases outside gene matches: 5.

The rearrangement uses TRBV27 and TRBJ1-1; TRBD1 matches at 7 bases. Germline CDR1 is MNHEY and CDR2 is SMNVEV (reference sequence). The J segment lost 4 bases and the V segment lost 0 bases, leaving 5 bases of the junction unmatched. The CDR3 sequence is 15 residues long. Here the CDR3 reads CASSLSGGAGTEAFF. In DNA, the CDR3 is TGTGCCAGCAGTTTATCAGGGGGCGCGGGCACTGAAGCTTTCTTT.

The CDR3 nucleotides read TGTGCCAGCAGCCTGGGACTAGCACCCAATGAGCAGTTCTTC. Residues: CASSLGLAPNEQFF. The chain employs TRBV7-3 and TRBJ2-1; 9 bases fit TRBD2. This CDR3 spans 14 amino acids. The germline V gene encodes CDR1 SGHTA and CDR2 FQGTGA. After removal of 5 bases from V and 6 bases from J, the junction contained 5 bases not matched to a gene. Drawing the rest from reference TRBV7-3 and TRBJ2-1, the complete variable domain is GAGVSQTPSNKVTEKGKYVELRCDPISGHTALYWYRQSLGQGPEFLIYFQGTGAADDSGLPNDRFFAVRPEGSVSTLKIQRTERGDSAVYLCASSLGLAPNEQFFGPGTRLTVL.

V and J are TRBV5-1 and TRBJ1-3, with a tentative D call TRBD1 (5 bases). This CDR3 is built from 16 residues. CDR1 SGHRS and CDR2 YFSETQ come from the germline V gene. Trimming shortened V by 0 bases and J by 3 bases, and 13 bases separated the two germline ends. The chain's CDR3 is CASSLAQVRFGNTIYF. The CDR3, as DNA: TGCGCCAGCAGCTTGGCACAGGTCCGTTTTGGAAACACCATATATTTT.

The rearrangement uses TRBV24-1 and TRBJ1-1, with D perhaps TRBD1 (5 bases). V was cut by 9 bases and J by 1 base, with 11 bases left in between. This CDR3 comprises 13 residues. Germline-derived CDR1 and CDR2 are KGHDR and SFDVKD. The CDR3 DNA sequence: TGTGCCACCGTGGGGCCAACGAACACTGAAGCTTTCTTT. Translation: CATVGPTNTEAFF.

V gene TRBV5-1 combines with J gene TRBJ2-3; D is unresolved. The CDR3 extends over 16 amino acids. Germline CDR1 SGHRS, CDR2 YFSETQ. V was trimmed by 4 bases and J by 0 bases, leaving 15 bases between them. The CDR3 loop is CASSVLTRTSTDTQYF. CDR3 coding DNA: TGCGCCAGCAGCGTCTTGACACGAACTAGCACAGATACGCAGTATTTT.

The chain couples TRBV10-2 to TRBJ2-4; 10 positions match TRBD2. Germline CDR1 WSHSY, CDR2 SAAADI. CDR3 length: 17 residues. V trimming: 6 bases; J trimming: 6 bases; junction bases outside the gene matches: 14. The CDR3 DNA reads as TGCGCCAGCAGCGGAGCGGGAGGGCCCAAAGGGGGAAACATTCAGTACTTC. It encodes CASSGAGGPKGGNIQYF.

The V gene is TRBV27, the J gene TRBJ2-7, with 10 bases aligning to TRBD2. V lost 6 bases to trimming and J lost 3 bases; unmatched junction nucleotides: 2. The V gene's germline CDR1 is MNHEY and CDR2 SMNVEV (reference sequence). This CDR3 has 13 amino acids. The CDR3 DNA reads TGTGCCAGCAGAACTAGCGGGAACTACGAGCAGTACTTC. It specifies CASRTSGNYEQYF.

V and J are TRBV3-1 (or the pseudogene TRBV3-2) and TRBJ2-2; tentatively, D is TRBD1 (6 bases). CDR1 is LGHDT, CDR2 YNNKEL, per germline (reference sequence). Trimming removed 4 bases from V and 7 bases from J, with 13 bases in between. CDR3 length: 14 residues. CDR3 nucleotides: TGTGCCAGCAGCCCGAGGACAGCTGGCGGGGAGCTGTTTTTT. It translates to CASSPRTAGGELFF.

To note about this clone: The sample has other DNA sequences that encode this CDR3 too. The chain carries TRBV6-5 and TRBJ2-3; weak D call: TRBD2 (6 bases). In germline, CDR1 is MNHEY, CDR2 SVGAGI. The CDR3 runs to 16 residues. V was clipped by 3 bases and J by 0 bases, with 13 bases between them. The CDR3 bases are TGTGCCAGCAGTTATAGTGGGAGGACCAGCACAGATACGCAGTATTTT. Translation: CASSYSGRTSTDTQYF.

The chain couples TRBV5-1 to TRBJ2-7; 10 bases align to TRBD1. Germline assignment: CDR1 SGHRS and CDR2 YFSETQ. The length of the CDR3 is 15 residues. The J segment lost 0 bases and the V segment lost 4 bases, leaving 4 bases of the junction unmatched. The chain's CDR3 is CASSLDRGPSYEQYV. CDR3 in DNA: TGCGCCAGCAGCCTAGACAGGGGGCCCTCCTACGAGCAGTACGTC.

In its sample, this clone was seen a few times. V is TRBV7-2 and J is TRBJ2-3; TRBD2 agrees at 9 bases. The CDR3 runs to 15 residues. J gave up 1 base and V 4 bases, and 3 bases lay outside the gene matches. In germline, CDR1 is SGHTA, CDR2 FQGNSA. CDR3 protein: CASSSRLAGTDTQYF. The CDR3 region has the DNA TGTGCCAGCAGCTCCCGACTAGCGGGCACAGATACGCAGTATTTT.

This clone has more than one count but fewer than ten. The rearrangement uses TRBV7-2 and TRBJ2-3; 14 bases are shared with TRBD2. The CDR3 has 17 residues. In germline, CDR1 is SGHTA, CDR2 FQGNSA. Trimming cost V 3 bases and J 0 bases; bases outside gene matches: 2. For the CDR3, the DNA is TGTGCCAGCAGCTTTGGGACTAGCGGGAGTAGCACAGATACGCAGTATTTT. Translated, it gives CASSFGTSGSSTDTQYF.

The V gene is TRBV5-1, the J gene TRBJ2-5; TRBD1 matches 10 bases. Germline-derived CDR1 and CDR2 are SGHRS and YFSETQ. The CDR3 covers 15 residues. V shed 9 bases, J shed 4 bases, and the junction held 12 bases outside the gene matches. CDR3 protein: CATQTGTGVRETQYF. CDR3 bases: TGCGCCACCCAGACCGGGACAGGGGTTCGAGAGACCCAGTACTTC.

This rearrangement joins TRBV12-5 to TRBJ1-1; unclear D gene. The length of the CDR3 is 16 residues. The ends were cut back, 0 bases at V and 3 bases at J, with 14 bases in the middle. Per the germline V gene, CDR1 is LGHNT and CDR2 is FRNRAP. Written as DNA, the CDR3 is TGTGCTAGTGGTTTGGTGCCCGCTGGTTCGGACACTGAAGCTTTCTTT. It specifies CASGLVPAGSDTEAFF.

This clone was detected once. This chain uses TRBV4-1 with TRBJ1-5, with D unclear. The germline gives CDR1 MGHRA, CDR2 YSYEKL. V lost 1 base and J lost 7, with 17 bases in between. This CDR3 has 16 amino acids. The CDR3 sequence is CASSQVHYGGGQPQHF. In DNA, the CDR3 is TGCGCCAGCAGCCAAGTCCACTACGGCGGCGGGCAGCCCCAGCATTTT.

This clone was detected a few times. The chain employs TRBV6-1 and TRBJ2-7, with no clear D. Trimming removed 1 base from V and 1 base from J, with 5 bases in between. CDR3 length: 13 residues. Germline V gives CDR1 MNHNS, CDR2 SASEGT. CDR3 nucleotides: TGTGCCAGCAGTGAAGTCATTTCCTACGAGCAGTACTTC. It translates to CASSEVISYEQYF.

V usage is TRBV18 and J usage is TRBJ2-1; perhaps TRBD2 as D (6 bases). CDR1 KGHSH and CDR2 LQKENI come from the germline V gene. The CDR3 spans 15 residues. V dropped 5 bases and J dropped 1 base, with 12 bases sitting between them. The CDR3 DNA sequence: TGTGCCAGCTCAGGAGGGCGGGGTTCCTACAATGAGCAGTTCTTC. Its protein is CASSGGRGSYNEQFF.

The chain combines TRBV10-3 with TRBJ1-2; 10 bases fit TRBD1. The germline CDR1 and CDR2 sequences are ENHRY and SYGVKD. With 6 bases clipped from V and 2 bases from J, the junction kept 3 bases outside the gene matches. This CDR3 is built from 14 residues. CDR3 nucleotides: TGTGCCATCAGCGGGACAGGGGAAAACTATGGCTACACCTTC. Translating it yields CAISGTGENYGYTF.